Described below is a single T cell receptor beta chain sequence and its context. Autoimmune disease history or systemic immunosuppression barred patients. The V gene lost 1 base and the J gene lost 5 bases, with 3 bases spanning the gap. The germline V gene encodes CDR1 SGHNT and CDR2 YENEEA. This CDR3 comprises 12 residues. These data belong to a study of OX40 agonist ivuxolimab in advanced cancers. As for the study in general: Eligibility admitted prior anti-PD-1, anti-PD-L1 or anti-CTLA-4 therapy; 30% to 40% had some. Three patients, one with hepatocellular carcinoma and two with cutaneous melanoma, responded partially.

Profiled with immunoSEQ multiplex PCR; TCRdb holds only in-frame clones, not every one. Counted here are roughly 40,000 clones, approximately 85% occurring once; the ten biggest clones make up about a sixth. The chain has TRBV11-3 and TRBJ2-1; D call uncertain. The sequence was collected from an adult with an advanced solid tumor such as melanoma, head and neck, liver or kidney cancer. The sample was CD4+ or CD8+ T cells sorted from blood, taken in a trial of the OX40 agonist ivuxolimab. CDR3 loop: CASSLVDNEQFF. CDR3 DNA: TGTGCCAGCAGCTTAGTAGACAATGAGCAGTTCTTC.